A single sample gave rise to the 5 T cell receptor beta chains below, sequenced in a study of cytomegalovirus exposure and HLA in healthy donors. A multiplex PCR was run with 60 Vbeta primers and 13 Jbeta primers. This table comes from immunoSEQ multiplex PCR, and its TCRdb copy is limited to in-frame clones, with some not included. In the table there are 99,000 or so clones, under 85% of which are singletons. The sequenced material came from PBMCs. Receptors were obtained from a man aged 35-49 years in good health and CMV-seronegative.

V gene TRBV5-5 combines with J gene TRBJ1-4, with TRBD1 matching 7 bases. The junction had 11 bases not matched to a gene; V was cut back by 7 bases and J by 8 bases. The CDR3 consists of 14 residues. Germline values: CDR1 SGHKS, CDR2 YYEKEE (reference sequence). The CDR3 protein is CASQARGLEEKLFF. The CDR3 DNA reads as TGTGCCAGCCAAGCGAGGGGGCTTGAAGAAAAACTGTTTTTT.

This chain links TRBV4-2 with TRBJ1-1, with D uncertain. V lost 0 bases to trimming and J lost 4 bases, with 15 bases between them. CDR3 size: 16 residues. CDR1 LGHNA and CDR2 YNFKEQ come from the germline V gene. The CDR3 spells CASSQDGGRKGTEAFF. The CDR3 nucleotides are TGTGCCAGCAGCCAAGATGGAGGAAGAAAGGGCACTGAAGCTTTCTTT.

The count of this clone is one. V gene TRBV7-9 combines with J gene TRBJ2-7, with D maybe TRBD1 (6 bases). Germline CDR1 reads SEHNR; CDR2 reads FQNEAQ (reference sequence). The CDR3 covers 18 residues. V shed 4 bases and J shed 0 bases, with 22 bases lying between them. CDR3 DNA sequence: TGTGCCAGCAGCTCTAACCCACCTCTGAACAGGGACTCCTACGAGCAGTACTTC. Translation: CASSSNPPLNRDSYEQYF.

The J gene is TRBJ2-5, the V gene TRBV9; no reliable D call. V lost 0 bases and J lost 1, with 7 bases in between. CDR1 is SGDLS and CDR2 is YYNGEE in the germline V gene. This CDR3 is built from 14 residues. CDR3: CASSVVSGQETQYF. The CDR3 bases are TGTGCCAGCAGCGTAGTATCCGGCCAAGAGACCCAGTACTTC.

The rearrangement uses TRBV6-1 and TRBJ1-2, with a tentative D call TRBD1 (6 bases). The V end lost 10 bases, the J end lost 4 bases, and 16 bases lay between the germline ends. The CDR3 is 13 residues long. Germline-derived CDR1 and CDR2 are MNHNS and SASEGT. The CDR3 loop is CATGQPYRYGYTF. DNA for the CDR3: TGTGCCACTGGACAGCCATACCGCTATGGCTACACCTTC.